The rows below give T cell receptor beta chains drawn from one sample of a study of blood T cell repertoires in COVID-19. The data were produced by immunoSEQ multiplex PCR, yet TCRdb's version contains in-frame clones alone and is incomplete. The table includes tens of thousands of clones, about 88% detected once. Sequenced: peripheral blood. These receptors were obtained from a human donor in a cohort sampled during active COVID-19. Each CDR3 is given with its conserved first and last residue. A D gene is named only where the DNA matches it firmly. Rows may omit the clone size; those that give it use once, few, many or a size class.

J gene: TRBJ2-7
V gene: TRBV14
clone size: NA
D gene: NA
CDR3 DNA: TGTGCCAGCAGCCAAGATCTACGTTCTCCCGACTTC
CDR3 protein: CASSQDLRSPDF

J gene: TRBJ1-2
V gene: TRBV28
clone size: large
D gene: NA
CDR3 DNA: TGTGCCAGCAGTCCCCGGGGGGCGAGTGGCTACACCTTC
CDR3 protein: CASSPRGASGYTF

J gene: TRBJ2-6
V gene: TRBV5-1
clone size: NA
D gene: NA
CDR3 DNA: TGCGCCAGCAGCTTAAGAGGTTTAGAGACTGGGGCCAACGTCCTGACTTTC
CDR3 protein: CASSLRGLETGANVLTF

J gene: TRBJ1-2
V gene: TRBV9
clone size: NA
D gene: NA
CDR3 DNA: TGTGCCAGCAGCGTAGACAGTAACTATGGCTACACCTTC
CDR3 protein: CASSVDSNYGYTF

J gene: TRBJ1-6
V gene: TRBV6-2/TRBV6-3
clone size: NA
D gene: TRBD1
CDR3 DNA: TGTGCCAGCAGTTATTGGAGGACAGGGGGTAATTCACCCCTCCACTTT
CDR3 protein: CASSYWRTGGNSPLHF

J gene: TRBJ2-5
V gene: TRBV6-5
clone size: once
D gene: TRBD1
CDR3 DNA: TGTGCCAGCAGCAGGGGGCTAGAGACCCAGTACTTC
CDR3 protein: CASSRGLETQYF

J gene: TRBJ1-2
V gene: TRBV5-6
clone size: NA
D gene: TRBD1
CDR3 DNA: TGTGCCAGCAGCTTGGAACCGGGACAGGGTTATGGCTACACCTTC
CDR3 protein: CASSLEPGQGYGYTF

J gene: TRBJ1-6
V gene: TRBV2
clone size: NA
D gene: NA
CDR3 DNA: TGTGCCAGCAGTGATGCAGAAAGCGACAATTCACCCCTCCACTTT
CDR3 protein: CASSDAESDNSPLHF

J gene: TRBJ1-1
V gene: TRBV9
clone size: NA
D gene: NA
CDR3 DNA: TGTGCCAGCAGCGTAGCGAATGACATTGAAGCTTTCTTT
CDR3 protein: CASSVANDIEAFF

J gene: TRBJ1-2
V gene: TRBV18
clone size: NA
D gene: TRBD1
CDR3 DNA: TGTGCCAGCTCACCAGGGACAGCAAACTATGGCTACACCTTC
CDR3 protein: CASSPGTANYGYTF

J gene: TRBJ1-2
V gene: TRBV6-5
clone size: NA
D gene: TRBD1
CDR3 DNA: TGTGCCAGCAGCCTGGACAGGGTATCGGGCTATGGCTACACCTTC
CDR3 protein: CASSLDRVSGYGYTF

J gene: TRBJ1-1
V gene: TRBV11-2
clone size: NA
D gene: NA
CDR3 DNA: TGTGCCAGCAGCTCCCTCGGGTTTTTGACTGAAGCTTTCTTT
CDR3 protein: CASSSLGFLTEAFF

J gene: TRBJ2-2
V gene: TRBV5-1
clone size: once
D gene: TRBD1
CDR3 DNA: TGCGCCAGCAGCCTGGGACAGGGCCTGGGCGGGGAGCTGTTTTTT
CDR3 protein: CASSLGQGLGGELFF

J gene: TRBJ2-1
V gene: TRBV7-9
clone size: once
D gene: NA
CDR3 DNA: TGTGCCAGCAGCTTAGTTTTACAGGAGCAGTTCTTC
CDR3 protein: CASSLVLQEQFF

J gene: TRBJ2-5
V gene: TRBV20-1
clone size: NA
D gene: TRBD1
CDR3 DNA: TGCAGTGCTAGTCGACTAAGACAGGGAAGTGAGACCCAGTACTTC
CDR3 protein: CSASRLRQGSETQYF

J gene: TRBJ2-7
V gene: TRBV19
clone size: once
D gene: NA
CDR3 DNA: TGTGCCAGTAGCCATCAGGGACTCGACGAGCAGTACTTC
CDR3 protein: CASSHQGLDEQYF

J gene: TRBJ1-1
V gene: TRBV6-2/TRBV6-3
clone size: NA
D gene: NA
CDR3 DNA: TGTGCCAGCAGTTCGGGACACCCTTACGAAGCTTTCTTT
CDR3 protein: CASSSGHPYEAFF

J gene: TRBJ2-5
V gene: TRBV3-1/TRBV3-2
clone size: NA
D gene: NA
CDR3 DNA: TGTGCCAGCAGCCATTTTGGGGCAGGGTCCCAAGAGACCCAGTACTTC
CDR3 protein: CASSHFGAGSQETQYF

J gene: TRBJ2-3
V gene: TRBV9
clone size: NA
D gene: TRBD2
CDR3 DNA: TGTGCCAGCAGCCCTTACGGGGGGGCGGGCACAGATACGCAGTATTTT
CDR3 protein: CASSPYGGAGTDTQYF

J gene: TRBJ1-4
V gene: TRBV7-2
clone size: NA
D gene: NA
CDR3 DNA: TGTGCCAGCAGCTTCGGATGGGAGGAAAAACTGTTTTTT
CDR3 protein: CASSFGWEEKLFF

J gene: TRBJ2-1
V gene: TRBV6-5
clone size: NA
D gene: NA
CDR3 DNA: TGTGCCAGCAGTACGCTTGATAGGGGAGGCGATGAGCAGTTCTTC
CDR3 protein: CASSTLDRGGDEQFF

J gene: TRBJ1-2
V gene: TRBV6-2/TRBV6-3
clone size: NA
D gene: TRBD1
CDR3 DNA: TGTGCCAGCAGCGCAACCGACAGGGACGGCTACACCTTC
CDR3 protein: CASSATDRDGYTF

J gene: TRBJ2-3
V gene: TRBV29-1
clone size: NA
D gene: TRBD2
CDR3 DNA: TGCAGCGCAAGCGGGGGGGCCGGGGTGGTTCCAGATACGCAGTATTTT
CDR3 protein: CSASGGAGVVPDTQYF

J gene: TRBJ1-6
V gene: TRBV2
clone size: NA
D gene: TRBD1
CDR3 DNA: TGTGCCAGCAAATCGACAGGGAGTGGTTCACCCCTCCACTTT
CDR3 protein: CASKSTGSGSPLHF

J gene: TRBJ1-4
V gene: TRBV4-3
clone size: NA
D gene: TRBD1
CDR3 DNA: TGCGCCAGCAGCCATGCACAGGGGGGTGAAAAACTGTTTTTT
CDR3 protein: CASSHAQGGEKLFF

J gene: TRBJ1-1
V gene: TRBV5-1
clone size: once
D gene: NA
CDR3 DNA: TGCGCCAGCAGCTTGGGCGAAGGGAGTGAAACTGAAGCTTTCTTT
CDR3 protein: CASSLGEGSETEAFF

J gene: TRBJ1-4
V gene: TRBV11-2
clone size: NA
D gene: NA
CDR3 DNA: TGTGCCAGCAGCTTAGGGCAGGGAGGAGAAAAACTGTTTTTT
CDR3 protein: CASSLGQGGEKLFF

J gene: TRBJ2-2
V gene: TRBV7-2
clone size: NA
D gene: TRBD2
CDR3 DNA: TGTGCCAGCAGCCACTCCGGGACTATACTGTCGGAGGAGCTGTTTTTT
CDR3 protein: CASSHSGTILSEELFF

J gene: TRBJ2-2
V gene: TRBV20-1
clone size: NA
D gene: TRBD2
CDR3 DNA: TGCAGTGCCAGTAACGGACTAGACGCCACCGGGGAGCTGTTTTTT
CDR3 protein: CSASNGLDATGELFF

J gene: TRBJ1-4
V gene: TRBV6-5
clone size: NA
D gene: NA
CDR3 DNA: TGTGCCAGCGCCCCGGCGGGGGGAAAACTGTTTTTT
CDR3 protein: CASAPAGGKLFF

J gene: TRBJ2-7
V gene: TRBV6-5
clone size: NA
D gene: NA
CDR3 DNA: TGTGCCAGCAGTTTACCCGGGACACCGACCCTCGAGCAGTACTTC
CDR3 protein: CASSLPGTPTLEQYF

J gene: TRBJ1-2
V gene: TRBV30
clone size: NA
D gene: TRBD1
CDR3 DNA: TGTGCCTGGAGAAAGGGACAGGGCTCTTTCTATGGCTACACCTTC
CDR3 protein: CAWRKGQGSFYGYTF

J gene: TRBJ2-7
V gene: TRBV6-5
clone size: once
D gene: NA
CDR3 DNA: TGTGCCAGCGGGCCGGGACAAATCTACGAGCAGTACTTC
CDR3 protein: CASGPGQIYEQYF

J gene: TRBJ2-1
V gene: TRBV19
clone size: NA
D gene: TRBD1
CDR3 DNA: TGTGCCAGTAGTATTCGGCCCACAGGGGGCGTCTACAATGAGCAGTTCTTC
CDR3 protein: CASSIRPTGGVYNEQFF

J gene: TRBJ2-7
V gene: TRBV7-8
clone size: once
D gene: NA
CDR3 DNA: TGTGCCAGCAGCTTACAGGGTTTCAACGAGCAGTACTTC
CDR3 protein: CASSLQGFNEQYF

J gene: TRBJ1-1
V gene: TRBV19
clone size: NA
D gene: NA
CDR3 DNA: TGTGCCAGTAACGCCGGGACAATCTCCGAAGCTTTCTTT
CDR3 protein: CASNAGTISEAFF